These 20 T cell receptor beta chains share one sample of origin, sequenced in a study of CD8+CD57+ T cells in acquired aplastic anemia. It was genomic DNA that served as the template for profiling TCR beta VDJ and CDR3. MiXCR, run by TCRdb on the reads, gives a single entry per CDR3 protein. This sample yields about 170,000 distinct CDR3 sequences, of which about 60% are seen a single time; around 45% belongs to the top ten. The sample taken for sequencing was sorted CD4+, CD8+, or CD8+CD57+ T cells (not recorded which) from PBMCs. These receptors were obtained from a human donor in good health.

With regard to this clonotype: One end of the junction does not line up with germline, which may come from a read error. V gene TRBV10-1 combines with J gene TRBJ2-7, with D tentatively TRBD1 (5 bases). CDR1 WNHNN and CDR2 SYGVQD come from the germline V gene (reference sequence). This CDR3 spans 15 amino acids. The CDR3 region has the DNA TGTGCCAGCAGCGTAGGGGCGGTAGGTGCCTACGAGCAGTACTTC. Translation gives CASSVGAVGAYEQYF.

The V call is TRBV5-1, the J call TRBJ1-5; 9 bases fit TRBD1. V was pared by 0 bases and J by 3 bases, with 7 bases of the junction left unmatched. The length of the CDR3 is 17 residues. Germline CDR1 is SGHRS and CDR2 is YFSETQ. Written as DNA, the CDR3 is TGCGCCAGCAGCTTGGGTTCCGGGACAGGGTACAATCAGCCCCAGCATTTT. It codes for CASSLGSGTGYNQPQHF.

The V and J genes are TRBV20-1 and TRBJ2-7; no firm D call. Germline V gene lookup returns CDR1 DFQATT and CDR2 SNEGSKA (reference sequence). The CDR3 spans 14 residues. With 0 bases removed from V and 2 bases from J, the gap between germline ends came to 11 bases. CDR3 bases: TGCAGTGCTAGAGATGCGGCGACCACCTACGAGCAGTACTTC. Translating gives CSARDAATTYEQYF.

This clonotype was counted ten times or more. This chain connects TRBV27 to TRBJ2-3; 12 nucleotides line up with TRBD2. Germline V gene sequence: CDR1 MNHEY, CDR2 SMNVEV (reference sequence). V lost 8 bases, J lost 6 bases, and 9 bases stayed unmatched. The CDR3 is 15 residues long. The CDR3 reads CASHLLAGGGDTQYF. The DNA for the CDR3 is TGTGCCAGCCACTTACTAGCGGGAGGTGGTGATACGCAGTATTTT.

The CDR3 coding sequence is TGTGCCAGCAGCTTAGAAATTTCCAAGGGACAGGGGGAATGGAGCAATCAGCCCCAGCATTTT. It specifies CASSLEISKGQGEWSNQPQHF. The gene calls are TRBV11-1 and TRBJ1-5; 11 bases align to TRBD1. Germline CDR1 and CDR2: SGHAT and FQDESV (reference sequence). CDR3 length: 21 amino acids. V lost 1 base and J lost 1; bases outside the gene matches: 15.

This clonotype was recorded only once. The V and J genes are TRBV9 and TRBJ2-5, with no clear D. The V and J ends lost 4 bases and 2 bases respectively, with 9 bases between them. The CDR3 covers 13 residues. The germline V gene encodes CDR1 SGDLS and CDR2 YYNGEE. CDR3 sequence (DNA): TGTGCCAGCAGCCATGTATCGCAAGAGACCCAGTACTTC. Protein sequence: CASSHVSQETQYF.

The sample holds many counts of this clonotype. The chain recombines TRBV7-6 with TRBJ2-5, with D tentatively TRBD1 (5 bases). Between the trimmed V and J ends, which lost 5 bases and 1 base, there was a span of 17 bases. From germline, CDR1 is SGHVS and CDR2 FNYEAQ. This CDR3 is 16 amino acids long. The CDR3 bases are TGTGCCAGCAGCCTAATGCGCCGTAGGGGCCAAGAGACCCAGTACTTC. Protein product: CASSLMRRRGQETQYF.

On this clonotype itself: A read error may produce the germline difference seen at one junction end. The CDR3 DNA follows: TGTGCTAGCAGTCCGGGAGTGAGGGGGTTTTCGAGAGAGCAGTACTTC. It yields the protein CASSPGVRGFSREQYF. V gene TRBV7-9 combines with J gene TRBJ2-7, with D possibly being TRBD1 or TRBD2 (6 bases each). The CDR3 loop spans 16 amino acids. Germline CDR1 SEHNR, CDR2 FQNEAQ (reference sequence).

This clonotype was counted only a few times. CDR3 region: CATSAAGSSYEQYF. As DNA, the CDR3 is TGTGCCACCAGTGCGGCGGGGAGCTCCTACGAGCAGTACTTC. V gene TRBV24-1 combines with J gene TRBJ2-7; D might be TRBD2 (6 bases). Germline lookup yields CDR1 KGHDR and CDR2 SFDVKD. This CDR3 is 14 amino acids long. With 5 bases removed from V and 0 bases from J, the gap between germline ends came to 10 bases.

As for this clonotype: Being one base from a much bigger clone, this may be a read error. The chain joins TRBV4-2 to TRBJ2-2; 7 bases map to TRBD2. CDR1 is LGHNA and CDR2 is YNFKEQ in the germline V gene. The trim removed 4 bases at V and 7 bases at J, leaving 12 bases unmatched. The CDR3 consists of 16 residues. CDR3 amino acids: CASSRGVSRGFGELFF. The DNA of the CDR3 is TGTGCCAGCAGCCGAGGAGTCTCGCGGGGGTTCGGGGAGCTGTTTTTT.

This clonotype was counted between two and nine times. This chain links TRBV7-9 with TRBJ2-2; TRBD1 aligns across 7 bases. The J segment lost 0 bases and the V segment lost 5 bases, leaving 6 bases of the junction unmatched. This CDR3 is built from 16 residues. Looked up from germline, CDR1 is SEHNR and CDR2 is FQNEAQ (reference sequence). DNA for the CDR3: TGTGCCAGCAGCAGACCGGGACAGACGAACACCGGGGAGCTGTTTTTT. It codes for CASSRPGQTNTGELFF.

The sample holds one count of this clonotype. This may be a read error, as it is one base from a much larger clone. The chain uses TRBV5-1 and TRBJ2-3; 8 bases agree with TRBD1. This CDR3 has 15 amino acids. Germline CDR1 SGHRS, CDR2 YFSETQ. Here the CDR3 reads CASSARDRSTDTQYF. In DNA, the CDR3 is TGTGCCAGCAGCGCCCGGGACAGGAGCACAGATACGCAGTATTTT.

The chain couples TRBV5-5 to TRBJ1-4; no definite D call. V dropped 4 bases and J dropped 6 bases, with 19 bases sitting between them. The CDR3 covers 16 residues. Germline V gene sequence: CDR1 SGHKS, CDR2 YYEKEE (reference sequence). Here the CDR3 reads CASSLGWPLDDEKLFF. The CDR3, as DNA: TGTGCCAGCAGCCTTGGGTGGCCACTTGACGATGAAAAACTGTTTTTT.

CDR3 loop: CASRTGEEETQYF. CDR3 sequence (DNA): TGTGCCAGCCGGACAGGGGAGGAGGAGACCCAGTACTTC. The genes are TRBV2 and TRBJ2-5; 9 bases match TRBD1. The CDR3 is 13 residues long. V shed 8 bases and J 5 bases; nucleotides not matched to a gene: 6. The germline CDR1 and CDR2 sequences are SNHLY and FYNNEI.

This clonotype was seen ten or more times. The chain couples TRBV2 to TRBJ2-7; D ambiguous. The CDR3 is made up of 18 amino acids. Trimming removed 1 base at V and 1 base at J, with 20 bases between. The germline V gene has CDR1 SNHLY and CDR2 FYNNEI. CDR3 amino acids: CASSEGGPRPLRSYEQYF. Here the CDR3 DNA reads TGTGCCAGCAGTGAAGGTGGGCCGAGGCCACTACGATCCTACGAGCAGTACTTC.

This clonotype was recorded at least ten times. This chain uses TRBV5-1 with TRBJ2-1; D is perhaps TRBD2 (5 bases). The CDR3 runs to 13 residues. Trimming took 5 bases from V and 5 from J, leaving 11 bases between them. Germline V lookup: CDR1 SGHRS, CDR2 YFSETQ. The CDR3 sequence is CASRWRSDNEQFF. CDR3 nucleotides: TGCGCCAGCAGGTGGAGGTCTGACAATGAGCAGTTCTTC.

The CDR3 sequence: CASSEYRVSSNQPQHF. Here the CDR3 DNA reads TGTGCCAGCAGTGAGTATCGGGTCTCTAGCAATCAGCCCCAGCATTTT. The V and J genes are TRBV2 and TRBJ1-5; D ambiguous. The CDR3 length is 16 residues. Per the germline V gene, CDR1 is SNHLY and CDR2 is FYNNEI. Trimming took 3 bases from V and 0 from J, leaving 12 bases between them.

The chain recombines TRBV7-2 with TRBJ1-3; TRBD1 aligns across 7 bases. Germline V lookup: CDR1 SGHTA, CDR2 FQGNSA. Losses at the gene ends were 1 base for V and 4 bases for J; bases not matched to a gene: 16. The CDR3 has 19 residues. CDR3 amino acids: CASSLGIGSSTGRGNTIYF. CDR3 nucleotide sequence: TGTGCCAGCAGCTTAGGGATCGGGTCCTCGACAGGGCGGGGAAACACCATATATTTT.

V is TRBV2 and J is TRBJ1-6; D is unclear. The V gene lost 7 bases and the J gene lost 10 bases, with 14 bases spanning the gap. The CDR3 length is 13 residues. Germline V gives CDR1 SNHLY, CDR2 FYNNEI. The CDR3 is CASMFQARSPLHF. DNA of the CDR3: TGTGCCAGCATGTTCCAGGCTCGATCACCCCTCCACTTT.

This clonotype was seen a handful of times. The V call is TRBV15, the J call TRBJ2-1; D perhaps matches TRBD2 (5 bases). Trimming removed 3 bases from V and 0 bases from J, with 12 bases in between. CDR3 length equals 16 residues. Germline loops: CDR1 LNHNV, CDR2 YYDKDF (reference sequence). CDR3 bases: TGTGCCACCAGCAGGTCGGGAAGCCTCTCCTACAATGAGCAGTTCTTC. This translates into CATSRSGSLSYNEQFF.